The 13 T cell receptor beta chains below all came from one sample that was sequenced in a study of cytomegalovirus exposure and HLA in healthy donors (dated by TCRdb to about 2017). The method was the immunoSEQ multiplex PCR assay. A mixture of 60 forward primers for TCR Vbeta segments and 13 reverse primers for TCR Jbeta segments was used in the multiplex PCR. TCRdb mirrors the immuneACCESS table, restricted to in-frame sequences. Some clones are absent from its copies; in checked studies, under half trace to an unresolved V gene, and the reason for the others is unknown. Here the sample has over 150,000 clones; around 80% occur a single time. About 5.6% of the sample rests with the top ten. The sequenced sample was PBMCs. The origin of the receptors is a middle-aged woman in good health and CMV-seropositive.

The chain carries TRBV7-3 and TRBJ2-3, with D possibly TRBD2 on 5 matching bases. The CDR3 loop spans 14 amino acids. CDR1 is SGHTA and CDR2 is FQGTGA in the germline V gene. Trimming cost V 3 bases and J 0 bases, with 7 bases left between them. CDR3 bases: TGTGCCAGCAGCTTCGCGGGTAGCACAGATACGCAGTATTTT. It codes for CASSFAGSTDTQYF.

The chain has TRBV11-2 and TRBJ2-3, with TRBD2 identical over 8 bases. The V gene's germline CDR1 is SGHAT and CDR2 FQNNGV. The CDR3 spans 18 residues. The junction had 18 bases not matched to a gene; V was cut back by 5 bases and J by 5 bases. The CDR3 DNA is TGTGCCAGCAGCCTCCTCGGAGGGGCGGGAGGAGTGGGAGATACGCAGTATTTT. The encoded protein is CASSLLGGAGGVGDTQYF.

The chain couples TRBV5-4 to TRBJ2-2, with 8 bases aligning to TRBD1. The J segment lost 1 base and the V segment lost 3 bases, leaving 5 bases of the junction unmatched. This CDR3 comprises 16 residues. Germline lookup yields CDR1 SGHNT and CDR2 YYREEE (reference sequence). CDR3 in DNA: TGTGCCAGCAGCTCCTCCGGGACAGGGAACACCGGGGAGCTGTTTTTT. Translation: CASSSSGTGNTGELFF.

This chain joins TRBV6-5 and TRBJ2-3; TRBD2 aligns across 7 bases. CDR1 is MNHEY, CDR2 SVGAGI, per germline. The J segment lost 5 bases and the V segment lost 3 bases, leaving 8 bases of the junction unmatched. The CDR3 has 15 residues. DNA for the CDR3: TGTGCCAGCAGTTATGGGGGAGGGCCAGGAGATACGCAGTATTTT. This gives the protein CASSYGGGPGDTQYF.

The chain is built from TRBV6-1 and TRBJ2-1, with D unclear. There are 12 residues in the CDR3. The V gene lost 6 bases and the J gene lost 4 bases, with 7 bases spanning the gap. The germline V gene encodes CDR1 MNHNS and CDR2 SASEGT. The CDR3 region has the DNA TGTGCCAGCAGCGTGCGGTACAATGAGCAGTTCTTC. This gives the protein CASSVRYNEQFF.

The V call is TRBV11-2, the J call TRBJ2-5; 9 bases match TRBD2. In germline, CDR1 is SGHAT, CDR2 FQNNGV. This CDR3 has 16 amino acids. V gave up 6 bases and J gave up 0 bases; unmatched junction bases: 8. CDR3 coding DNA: TGTGCCAGCAGTCCCCGACTAGCGGTTTACCAAGAGACCCAGTACTTC. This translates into CASSPRLAVYQETQYF.

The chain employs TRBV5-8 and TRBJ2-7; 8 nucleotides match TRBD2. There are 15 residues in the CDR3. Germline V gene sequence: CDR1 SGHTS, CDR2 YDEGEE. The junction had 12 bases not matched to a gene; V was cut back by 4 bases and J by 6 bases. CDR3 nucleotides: TGTGCCAGCAGCATCACTCGGGGGGGGAGGGCCGAGCAGTACTTC. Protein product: CASSITRGGRAEQYF.

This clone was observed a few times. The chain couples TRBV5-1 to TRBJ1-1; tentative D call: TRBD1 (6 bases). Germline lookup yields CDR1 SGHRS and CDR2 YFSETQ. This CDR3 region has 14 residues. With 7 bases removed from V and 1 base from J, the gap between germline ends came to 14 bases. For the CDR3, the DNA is TGCGCCAGCCGATCGGGACACTCGAACACTGAAGCTTTCTTT. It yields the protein CASRSGHSNTEAFF.

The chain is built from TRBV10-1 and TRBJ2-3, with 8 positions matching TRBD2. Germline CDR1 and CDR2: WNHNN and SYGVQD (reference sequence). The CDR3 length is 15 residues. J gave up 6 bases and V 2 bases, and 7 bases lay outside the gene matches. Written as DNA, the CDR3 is TGCGCCAGCAGTGAGGGAAGCGGGAGCTTTGATACGCAGTATTTT. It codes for CASSEGSGSFDTQYF.

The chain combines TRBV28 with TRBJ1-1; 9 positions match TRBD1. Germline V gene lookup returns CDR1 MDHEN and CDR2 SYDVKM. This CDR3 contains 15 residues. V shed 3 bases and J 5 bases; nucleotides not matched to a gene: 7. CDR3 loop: CASSFPDRGRTEAFF. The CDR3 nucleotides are TGTGCCAGCAGTTTTCCAGACAGGGGGAGGACTGAAGCTTTCTTT.

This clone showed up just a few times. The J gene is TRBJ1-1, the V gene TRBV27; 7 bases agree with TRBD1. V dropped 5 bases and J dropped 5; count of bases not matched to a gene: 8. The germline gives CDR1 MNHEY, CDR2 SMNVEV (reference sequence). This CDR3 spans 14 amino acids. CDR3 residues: CASSQEGARTEAFF. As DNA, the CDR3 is TGTGCCAGCAGTCAGGAGGGGGCGAGGACTGAAGCTTTCTTT.

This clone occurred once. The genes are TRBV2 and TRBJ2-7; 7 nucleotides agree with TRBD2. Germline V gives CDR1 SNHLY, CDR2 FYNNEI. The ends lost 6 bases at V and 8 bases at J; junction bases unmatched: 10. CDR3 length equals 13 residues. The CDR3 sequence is CASSPPGTMKQYF. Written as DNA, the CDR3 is TGTGCCAGCAGCCCCCCAGGGACTATGAAGCAGTACTTC.

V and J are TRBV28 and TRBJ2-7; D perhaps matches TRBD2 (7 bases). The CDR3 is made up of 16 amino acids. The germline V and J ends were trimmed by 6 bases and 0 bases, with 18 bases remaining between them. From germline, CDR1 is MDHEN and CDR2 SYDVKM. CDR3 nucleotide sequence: TGTGCCAGCAGCCGGTTGGGGGGGCCAGGCTCCTACGAGCAGTACTTC. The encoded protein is CASSRLGGPGSYEQYF.